The present T cell receptor (beta chain) was sequenced within a study of cytomegalovirus exposure and HLA in healthy donors. Overall study context: For the roughly 370 genotyped donors, approximately 82% fell within the Caucasian-associated ancestry cluster.

For this clone: Its antigen remains unidentified.

Vbeta (60) and Jbeta (13) primers were used in the PCR. TCRdb keeps only in-frame clones here, not all; method: immunoSEQ multiplex PCR. The sample records around 78,000 clones, around 70% being singletons. Study outcomes and limitations: Among TCR beta chains, those listed as cytomegalovirus-associated numbered roughly 150. TCR sequences were mostly rare, though some public TCRs occurred in many donors. When the data were analyzed later, several of the most significant clusters appeared to be linked to common viral pathogens.

CDR3 length equals 16 residues. With 3 bases clipped from V and 6 bases from J, the junction kept 10 bases outside the gene matches. Germline CDR1 is PRHDT and CDR2 is FYEKMQ (reference sequence). The chain carries TRBV13 and TRBJ2-1, with TRBD2 identical over 8 bases. The receptor was isolated from a woman in her thirties or forties in good health and CMV-seropositive. Sequencing input: PBMCs. Here the CDR3 DNA reads TGTGCCAGCAGCTTCTTCGGCGGGGGGCTAATCAATGAGCAGTTCTTC. Protein sequence: CASSFFGGGLINEQFF.